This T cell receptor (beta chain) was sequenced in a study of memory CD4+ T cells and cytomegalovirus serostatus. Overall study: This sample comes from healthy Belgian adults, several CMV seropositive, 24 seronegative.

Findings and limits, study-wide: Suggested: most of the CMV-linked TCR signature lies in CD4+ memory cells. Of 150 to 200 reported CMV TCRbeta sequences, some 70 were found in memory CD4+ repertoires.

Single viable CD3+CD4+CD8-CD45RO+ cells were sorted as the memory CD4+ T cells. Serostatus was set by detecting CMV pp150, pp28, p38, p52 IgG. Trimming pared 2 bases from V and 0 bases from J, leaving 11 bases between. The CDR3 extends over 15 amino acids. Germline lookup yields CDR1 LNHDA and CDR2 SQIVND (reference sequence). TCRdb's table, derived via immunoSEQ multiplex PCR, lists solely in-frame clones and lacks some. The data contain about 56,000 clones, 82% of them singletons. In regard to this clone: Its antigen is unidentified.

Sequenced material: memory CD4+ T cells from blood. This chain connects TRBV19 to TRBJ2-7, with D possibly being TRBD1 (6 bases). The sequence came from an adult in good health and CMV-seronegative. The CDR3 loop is CASSIYQGPSYEQYF. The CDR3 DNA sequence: TGTGCCAGTAGTATATATCAGGGGCCCTCCTACGAGCAGTACTTC.